The 8 T cell receptor beta chains given below trace back to one sample, sequenced in a study of cytomegalovirus exposure and HLA in healthy donors. PCR amplification relied on 60 Vbeta primers (plus 13 Jbeta primers). Generated by immunoSEQ multiplex PCR, the TCRdb table keeps only in-frame clones and is missing some. In the table there are some 150,000 clones, over 70% of which are singletons. Sequencing input: PBMCs. All receptors come from a man between 25 and 39 years old in good health and CMV-seronegative.

The chain has TRBV18 and TRBJ1-6; no definite D call. Trimming took off 6 bases at V and 8 bases at J, with 26 bases between the two ends. Germline CDR1 and CDR2: KGHSH and LQKENI. The length of the CDR3 is 18 residues. The CDR3 loop is CASSSMSRVPRSHSPLHF. CDR3 sequence (DNA): TGTGCCAGCTCGTCCATGAGCCGCGTCCCTCGGTCGCATTCACCCCTCCACTTT.

This chain connects TRBV7-6 to TRBJ1-6, with D uncertain. CDR1 and CDR2 from the germline V gene are SGHVS and FNYEAQ. The V end was cut by 1 base, the J end by 0 bases, with 7 bases between. CDR3 length: 16 amino acids. In DNA, the CDR3 is TGTGCCAGCAGCTTAGAATTGAGCTCCTATAATTCACCCCTCCACTTT. Amino acid sequence: CASSLELSSYNSPLHF.

The chain uses TRBV6-4 and TRBJ2-1; tentative D call: TRBD1 (6 bases). There are 15 residues in the CDR3. CDR1 is MRHNA and CDR2 is SNTAGT in the germline V gene. V was clipped by 0 bases and J by 1 base, with 7 bases between them. CDR3: CASSDSGQSYNEQFF. DNA for the CDR3: TGTGCCAGCAGTGACTCTGGACAGTCCTACAATGAGCAGTTCTTC.

The rearrangement joins TRBV4-1 to TRBJ1-2, with D hard to call. The V and J ends lost 1 base and 0 bases respectively, with 9 bases between them. The CDR3 is made up of 15 amino acids. Per the germline V gene, CDR1 is MGHRA and CDR2 is YSYEKL. The CDR3 sequence is CASSQVAETNYGYTF. The CDR3 nucleotides read TGCGCCAGCAGCCAAGTGGCGGAAACTAACTATGGCTACACCTTC.

The chain has TRBV2 and TRBJ2-3, with 14 bases identical to TRBD2. The CDR3 totals 15 residues. J was trimmed by 4 bases and V by 6 bases; bases with no gene match: 3. The germline CDR1 and CDR2 sequences are SNHLY and FYNNEI. The CDR3 region is CASRVTSGGADTQYF. In DNA, the CDR3 is TGTGCCAGCAGGGTGACTAGCGGGGGGGCAGATACGCAGTATTTT.

The V gene is TRBV5-1, the J gene TRBJ2-7, with D possibly being TRBD2 (5 bases). Germline assignment: CDR1 SGHRS and CDR2 YFSETQ. This CDR3 contains 14 residues. V was cut by 4 bases and J by 2 bases, with 13 bases left in between. CDR3 nucleotide sequence: TGCGCCAGCAGCCCCGCTAGCCTTCCCTACGAGCAGTACTTC. The encoded protein is CASSPASLPYEQYF.

The genes are TRBV6-1 and TRBJ2-5; 11 bases match TRBD1. The CDR3 is 15 residues long. V was clipped by 4 bases and J by 5 bases; unmatched bases: 6. In germline, CDR1 is MNHNS, CDR2 SASEGT. CDR3 residues: CASSVGTGGGETQYF. The CDR3 DNA is TGTGCCAGCAGTGTCGGGACAGGGGGAGGGGAGACCCAGTACTTC.

This rearrangement joins TRBV4-2 to TRBJ2-2; perhaps TRBD2 as D (6 bases). Germline loops: CDR1 LGHNA, CDR2 YNFKEQ. Trimming pared 0 bases from V and 3 bases from J, leaving 11 bases between. The length of the CDR3 is 16 residues. Here the CDR3 DNA reads TGTGCCAGCAGCCAAGACTGGAGGGTGGACACCGGGGAGCTGTTTTTT. Encoded protein: CASSQDWRVDTGELFF.